Listed below are T cell receptor beta chains from one sample, sequenced in a study of blood T cell repertoires in COVID-19. Using immunoSEQ multiplex PCR, the repertoire was profiled, and TCRdb retains in-frame clones only, with some absent. The data hold some 340,000 clones, with 80% to 90% observed a single time. Specimen: peripheral blood. These receptors all stem from a young man with active or convalescent COVID-19. Each CDR3 is given with its conserved first and last residue. The D gene is left open where the match is weak. Clone size is shown for a subset of rows, as once, few, many or a class of expanded clone.

v_call	d_call	j_call	clone_size	cdr3_aa	cdr3_nt
TRBV3-1/TRBV3-2	-	TRBJ1-1	-	CASSHPVNTEAFF	TGTGCCAGCAGCCACCCGGTGAACACTGAAGCTTTCTTT
TRBV19	TRBD1	TRBJ1-1	few	CASSPLTGEPEAFF	TGTGCCAGTAGTCCCCTTACAGGGGAACCTGAAGCTTTCTTT
TRBV3-1/TRBV3-2	-	TRBJ1-5	-	CASSQDRAGQPQHF	TGTGCCAGCAGCCAAGACAGGGCTGGTCAGCCCCAGCATTTT
TRBV7-2	-	TRBJ2-5	-	CASSKQRQETQYF	TGTGCCAGCAGCAAACAAAGACAAGAGACCCAGTACTTC
TRBV4-3	-	TRBJ1-1	-	CASSQAGGGGGGTEAFF	TGCGCCAGCAGCCAGGCCGGGGGGGGAGGGGGAGGCACTGAAGCTTTCTTT
TRBV4-1	-	TRBJ2-7	-	CASSPGQQAAYEQYF	TGCGCCAGCAGCCCAGGACAGCAGGCAGCCTACGAGCAGTACTTC
TRBV4-3	TRBD2	TRBJ2-3	-	CASSLGGAGGKDTQYF	TGCGCCAGCAGTCTCGGAGGAGCGGGAGGGAAGGATACGCAGTATTTT
TRBV29-1	-	TRBJ1-1	-	CSVVTRMNTEAFF	TGCAGCGTAGTGACGAGGATGAACACTGAAGCTTTCTTT
TRBV7-2	-	TRBJ2-3	-	CASSDRTDTQYF	TGTGCCAGCAGCGATCGGACAGATACGCAGTATTTT
TRBV7-2	TRBD2	TRBJ2-5	-	CASSYGLAGVTQYF	TGTGCCAGCAGCTACGGACTAGCGGGGGTGACCCAGTACTTC
TRBV27	TRBD1	TRBJ2-7	-	CASSLDRGSYEQYF	TGTGCCAGCTCCCTTGACAGGGGTAGTTACGAGCAGTACTTC
TRBV7-3	-	TRBJ2-5	-	CASSFAGRETQYF	TGTGCCAGCAGCTTTGCAGGGAGGGAGACCCAGTACTTC
TRBV6-2/TRBV6-3	TRBD2	TRBJ2-7	-	CASSYSNVGGGLYEQYF	TGTGCCAGCAGTTACTCGAATGTCGGGGGGGGCCTCTACGAGCAGTACTTC
TRBV5-1	TRBD1	TRBJ1-1	-	CASSLLTGGMNTEAFF	TGCGCCAGCAGCTTGTTGACAGGGGGTATGAACACTGAAGCTTTCTTT
TRBV3-1/TRBV3-2	TRBD1	TRBJ1-2	-	CASRQGGHGYTF	TGTGCCAGCAGACAGGGGGGCCATGGCTACACCTTC
TRBV27	-	TRBJ1-1	-	CASSLSRGSTEAFF	TGTGCCAGCAGTTTATCGAGGGGGAGCACTGAAGCTTTCTTT
TRBV9	TRBD2	TRBJ2-3	once	CASSTRTSSADTQYF	TGTGCCAGCAGCACCCGGACTAGTAGTGCAGATACGCAGTATTTT
TRBV28	TRBD2	TRBJ2-2	-	CASIQGLAGERELFF	TGTGCCAGCATCCAGGGACTAGCGGGAGAACGGGAGCTGTTTTTT
TRBV20-1	TRBD2	TRBJ2-1	-	CSAGLVEQFF	TGCAGTGCTGGACTAGTCGAGCAGTTCTTC
TRBV3-1/TRBV3-2	-	TRBJ1-1	once	CASSQERLVNTEAFF	TGTGCCAGCAGCCAAGAGAGGCTGGTAAACACTGAAGCTTTCTTT
TRBV6-5	-	TRBJ2-1	once	CVSSAPGDNEQFF	TGTGTATCTAGCGCACCTGGGGACAATGAGCAGTTCTTC